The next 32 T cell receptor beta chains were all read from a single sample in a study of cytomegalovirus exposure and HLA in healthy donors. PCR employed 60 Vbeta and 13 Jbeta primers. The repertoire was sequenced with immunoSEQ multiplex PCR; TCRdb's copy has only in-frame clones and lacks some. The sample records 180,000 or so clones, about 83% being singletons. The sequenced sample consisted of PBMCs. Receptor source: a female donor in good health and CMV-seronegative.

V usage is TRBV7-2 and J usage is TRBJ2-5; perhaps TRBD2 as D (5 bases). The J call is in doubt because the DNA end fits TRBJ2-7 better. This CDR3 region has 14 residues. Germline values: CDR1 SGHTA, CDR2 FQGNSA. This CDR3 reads CASSLGLASVEQYF. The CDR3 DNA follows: TGTGCCAGCAGCTTAGGGCTAGCATCGGTCGAGCAGTACTTC.

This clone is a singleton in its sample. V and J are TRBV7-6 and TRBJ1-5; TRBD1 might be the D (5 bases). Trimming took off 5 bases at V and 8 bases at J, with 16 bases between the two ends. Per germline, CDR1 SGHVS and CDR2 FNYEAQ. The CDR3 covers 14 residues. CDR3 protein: CASSPGDGEKPQHF. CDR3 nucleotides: TGTGCCAGCAGCCCGGGGGACGGGGAAAAGCCCCAGCATTTT.

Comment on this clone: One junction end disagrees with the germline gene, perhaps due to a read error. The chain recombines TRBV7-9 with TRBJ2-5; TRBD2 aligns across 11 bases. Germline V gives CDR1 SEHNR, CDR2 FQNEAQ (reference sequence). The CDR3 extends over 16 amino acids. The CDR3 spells CSSRHPSGRYQETQYF. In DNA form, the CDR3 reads TGTTCCAGCAGACACCCTAGCGGGAGGTACCAAGAGACCCAGTACTTC.

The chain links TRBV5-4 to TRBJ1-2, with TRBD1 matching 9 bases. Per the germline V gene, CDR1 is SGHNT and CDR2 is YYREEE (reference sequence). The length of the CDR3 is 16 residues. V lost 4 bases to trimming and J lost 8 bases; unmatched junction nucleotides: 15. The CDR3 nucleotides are TGTGCCAGCAGCGGAGGACAGGGGCGCCTCGGAGAGGGCTACACCTTC. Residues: CASSGGQGRLGEGYTF. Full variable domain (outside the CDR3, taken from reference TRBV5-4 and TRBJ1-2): ETGVTQSPTHLIKTRGQQVTLRCSSQSGHNTVSWYQQALGQGPQFIFQYYREEENGRGNFPPRFSGLQFPNYSSELNVNALELDDSALYLCASSGGQGRLGEGYTFGSGTRLTVV.

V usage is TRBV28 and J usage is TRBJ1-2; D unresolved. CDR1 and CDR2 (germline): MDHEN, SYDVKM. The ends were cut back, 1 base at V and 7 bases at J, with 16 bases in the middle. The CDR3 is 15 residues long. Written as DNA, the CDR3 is TGTGCCAGCAGTTTATCTTCTTTATTGACGGGTGGCTACACCTTC. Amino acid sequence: CASSLSSLLTGGYTF.

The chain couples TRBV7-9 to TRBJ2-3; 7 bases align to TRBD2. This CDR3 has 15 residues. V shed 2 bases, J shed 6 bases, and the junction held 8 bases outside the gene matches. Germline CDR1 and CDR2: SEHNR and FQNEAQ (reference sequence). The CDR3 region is CASSLTRGEGDTQYF. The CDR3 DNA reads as TGTGCCAGCAGCTTAACCCGAGGGGAGGGGGATACGCAGTATTTT.

DNA of the CDR3: TGTGCCAGCAGCTTCGGACAGAAATATAATGAAAAACTGTTTTTT. Protein: CASSFGQKYNEKLFF. The V call is TRBV5-6, the J call TRBJ1-4; maybe TRBD1 (6 bases). Trimming shortened V by 2 bases and J by 4 bases, and 12 bases separated the two germline ends. This CDR3 is built from 15 residues. Germline V lookup: CDR1 SGHDT, CDR2 YYEEEE.

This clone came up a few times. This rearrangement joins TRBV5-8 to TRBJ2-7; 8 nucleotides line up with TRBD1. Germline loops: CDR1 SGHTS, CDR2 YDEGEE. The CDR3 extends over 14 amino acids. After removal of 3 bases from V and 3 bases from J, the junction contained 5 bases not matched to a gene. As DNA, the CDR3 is TGTGCCAGCAGCTCGAGAGGGACAGGCTACGAGCAGTACTTC. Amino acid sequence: CASSSRGTGYEQYF.

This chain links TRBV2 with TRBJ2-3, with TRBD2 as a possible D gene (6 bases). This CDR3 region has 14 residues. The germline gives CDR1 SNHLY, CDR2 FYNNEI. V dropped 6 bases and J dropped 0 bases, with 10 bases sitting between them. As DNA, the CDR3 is TGTGCCAGCAGGCGGGGTTCCAGCACAGATACGCAGTATTTT. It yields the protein CASRRGSSTDTQYF. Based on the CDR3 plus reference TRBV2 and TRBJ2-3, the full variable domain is EPEVTQTPSHQVTQMGQEVILRCVPISNHLYFYWYRQILGQKVEFLVSFYNNEISEKSEIFDDQFSVERPDGSNFTLKIRSTKLEDSAMYFCASRRGSSTDTQYFGPGTRLTVL.

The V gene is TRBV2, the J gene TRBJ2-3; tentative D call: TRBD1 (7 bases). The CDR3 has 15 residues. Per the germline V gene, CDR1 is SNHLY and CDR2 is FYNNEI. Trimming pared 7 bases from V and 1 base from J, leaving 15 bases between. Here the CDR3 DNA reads TGTGCCAGCACCAGGGGGGCGGGACGCACAGATACGCAGTATTTT. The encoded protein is CASTRGAGRTDTQYF.

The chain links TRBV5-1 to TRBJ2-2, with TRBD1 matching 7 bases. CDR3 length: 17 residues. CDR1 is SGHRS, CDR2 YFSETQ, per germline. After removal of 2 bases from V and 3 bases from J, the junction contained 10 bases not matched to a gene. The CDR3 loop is CASSLSSRTGDTGELFF. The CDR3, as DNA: TGCGCCAGCAGCTTAAGTTCCCGGACAGGAGACACCGGGGAGCTGTTTTTT.

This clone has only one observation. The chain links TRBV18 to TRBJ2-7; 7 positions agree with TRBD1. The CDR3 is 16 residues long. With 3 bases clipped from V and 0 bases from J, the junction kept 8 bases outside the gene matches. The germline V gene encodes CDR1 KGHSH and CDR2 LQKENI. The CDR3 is CASSPLPTGSSYEQYF. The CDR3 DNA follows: TGTGCCAGCTCACCTCTACCGACAGGGAGCTCCTACGAGCAGTACTTC.

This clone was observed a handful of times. The CDR3 DNA reads as TGCAGCGTAGCTCACGGTATCAATCAGCCCCAGCATTTT. It is translated as CSVAHGINQPQHF. The chain combines TRBV29-1 with TRBJ1-5; no reliable D call. The CDR3 length is 13 residues. Per germline, CDR1 SQVTM and CDR2 ANQGSEA. The V and J ends lost 6 bases and 3 bases respectively, with 12 bases between them.

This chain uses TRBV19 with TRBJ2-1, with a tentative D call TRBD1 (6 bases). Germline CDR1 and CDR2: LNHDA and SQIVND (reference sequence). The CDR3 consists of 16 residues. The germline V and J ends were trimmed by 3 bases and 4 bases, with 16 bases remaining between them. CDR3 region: CASSIPRGLGYNEQFF. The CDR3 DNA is TGTGCCAGTAGTATCCCCAGGGGATTGGGGTACAATGAGCAGTTCTTC.

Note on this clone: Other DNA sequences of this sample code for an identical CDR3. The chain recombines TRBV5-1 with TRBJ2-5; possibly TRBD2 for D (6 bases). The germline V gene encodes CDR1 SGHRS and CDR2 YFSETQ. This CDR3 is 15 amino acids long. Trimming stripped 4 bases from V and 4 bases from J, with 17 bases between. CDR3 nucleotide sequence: TGCGCCAGCAGCGCCGGGAGACGGTATGGAGAGACCCAGTACTTC. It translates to CASSAGRRYGETQYF. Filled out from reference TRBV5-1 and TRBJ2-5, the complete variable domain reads KAGVTQTPRYLIKTRGQQVTLSCSPISGHRSVSWYQQTPGQGLQFLFEYFSETQRNKGNFPGRFSGRQFSNSRSEMNVSTLELGDSALYLCASSAGRRYGETQYFGPGTRLLVL.

The chain's CDR3 is CASSEAGARSPLHF. The CDR3 DNA reads TGTGCCAGCAGTGAGGCGGGGGCCCGCTCACCCCTCCACTTT. The chain is built from TRBV2 and TRBJ1-6; possible D gene TRBD1, 6 bases. V was shortened by 3 bases and J by 10 bases, with 13 bases between the two germline ends. The germline V gene has CDR1 SNHLY and CDR2 FYNNEI. This CDR3 comprises 14 residues.

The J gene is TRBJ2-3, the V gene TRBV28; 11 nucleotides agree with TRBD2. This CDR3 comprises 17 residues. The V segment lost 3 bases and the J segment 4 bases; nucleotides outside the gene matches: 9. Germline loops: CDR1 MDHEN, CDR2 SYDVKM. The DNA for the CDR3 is TGTGCCAGCAGTTTGACACTTAGCGGGAGGGGCTCAGATACGCAGTATTTT. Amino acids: CASSLTLSGRGSDTQYF.

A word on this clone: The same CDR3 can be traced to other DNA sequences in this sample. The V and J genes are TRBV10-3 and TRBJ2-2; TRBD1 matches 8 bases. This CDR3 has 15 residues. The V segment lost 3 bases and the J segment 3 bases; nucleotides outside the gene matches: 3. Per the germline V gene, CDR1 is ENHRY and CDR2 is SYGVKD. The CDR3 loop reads CAISEGQGDTGELFF. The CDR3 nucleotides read TGTGCCATCAGTGAAGGACAGGGTGACACCGGGGAGCTGTTTTTT.

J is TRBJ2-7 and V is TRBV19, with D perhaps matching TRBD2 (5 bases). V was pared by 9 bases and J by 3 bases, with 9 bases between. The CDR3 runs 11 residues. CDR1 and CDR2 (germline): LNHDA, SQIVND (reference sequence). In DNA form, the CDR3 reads TGTGCCAGCCGGGCGGGCTACGAGCAGTACTTC. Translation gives CASRAGYEQYF. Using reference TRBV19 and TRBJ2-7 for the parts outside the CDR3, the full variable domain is DGGITQSPKYLFRKEGQNVTLSCEQNLNHDAMYWYRQDPGQGLRLIYYSQIVNDFQKGDIAEGYSVSREKKESFPLTVTSAQKNPTAFYLCASRAGYEQYFGPGTRLTVT.

CDR3 sequence (DNA): TGCAGCGCCGATCGACTAGCGGGAGGGGTGGATGAGCAGTTCTTC. Its protein is CSADRLAGGVDEQFF. This chain links TRBV29-1 with TRBJ2-1, with TRBD2 identical over 14 bases. The CDR3 has 15 residues. Germline V gene lookup returns CDR1 SQVTM and CDR2 ANQGSEA. The V gene end was trimmed by 7 bases and the J gene end by 8 bases; junction bases not matched to a gene: 10.

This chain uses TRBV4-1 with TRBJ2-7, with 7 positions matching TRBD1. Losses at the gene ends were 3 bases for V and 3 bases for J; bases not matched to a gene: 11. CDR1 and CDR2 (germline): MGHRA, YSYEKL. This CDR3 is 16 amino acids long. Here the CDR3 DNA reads TGCGCCAGCAGCCACCCTGGACAGGTTCTGGGCTACGAGCAGTACTTC. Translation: CASSHPGQVLGYEQYF.

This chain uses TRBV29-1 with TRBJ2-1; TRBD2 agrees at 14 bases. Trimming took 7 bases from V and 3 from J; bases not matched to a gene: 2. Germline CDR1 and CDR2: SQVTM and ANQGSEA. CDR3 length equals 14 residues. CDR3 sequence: CSGGLAGVYNEQFF. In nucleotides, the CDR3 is TGCAGCGGGGGACTAGCGGGAGTCTACAATGAGCAGTTCTTC.

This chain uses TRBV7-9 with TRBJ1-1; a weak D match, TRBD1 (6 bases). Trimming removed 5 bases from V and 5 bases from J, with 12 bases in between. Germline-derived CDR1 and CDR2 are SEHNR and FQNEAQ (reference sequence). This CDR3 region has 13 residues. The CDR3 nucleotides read TGTGCCAGCAGCAAACAGGGCCGAACTGAAGCTTTCTTT. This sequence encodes CASSKQGRTEAFF.

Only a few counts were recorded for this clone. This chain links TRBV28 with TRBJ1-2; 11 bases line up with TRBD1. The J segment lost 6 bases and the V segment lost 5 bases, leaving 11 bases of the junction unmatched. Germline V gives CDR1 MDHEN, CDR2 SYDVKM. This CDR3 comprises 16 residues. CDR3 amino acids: CASSARTGGASDGYTF. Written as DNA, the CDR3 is TGTGCCAGCAGTGCCCGGACAGGGGGCGCTTCGGATGGCTACACCTTC.

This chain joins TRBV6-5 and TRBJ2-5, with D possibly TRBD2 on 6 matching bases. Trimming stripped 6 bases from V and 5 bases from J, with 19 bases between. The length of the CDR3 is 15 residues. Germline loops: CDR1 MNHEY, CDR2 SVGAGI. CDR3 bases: TGTGCCAGCAGAAGTACCAGGAGGGGCAAGGAGACCCAGTACTTC. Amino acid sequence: CASRSTRRGKETQYF.

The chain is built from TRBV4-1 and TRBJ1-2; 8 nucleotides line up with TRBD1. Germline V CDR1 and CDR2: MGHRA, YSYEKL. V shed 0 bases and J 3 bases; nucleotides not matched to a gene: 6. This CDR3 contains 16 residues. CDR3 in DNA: TGCGCCAGCAGCCAAGAGGGGACAGGCCAGGACTATGGCTACACCTTC. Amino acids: CASSQEGTGQDYGYTF.

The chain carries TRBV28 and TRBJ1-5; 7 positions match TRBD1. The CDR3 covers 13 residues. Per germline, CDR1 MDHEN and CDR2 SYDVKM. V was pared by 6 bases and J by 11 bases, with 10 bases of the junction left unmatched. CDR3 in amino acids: CASSNRGAWAQHF. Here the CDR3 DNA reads TGTGCCAGCAGCAACAGGGGCGCTTGGGCCCAGCATTTT.

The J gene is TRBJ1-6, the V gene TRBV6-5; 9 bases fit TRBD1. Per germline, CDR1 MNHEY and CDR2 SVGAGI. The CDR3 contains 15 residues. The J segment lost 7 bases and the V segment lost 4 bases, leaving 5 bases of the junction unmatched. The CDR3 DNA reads TGTGCCAGCAGTTCGACAGGGGGAACAAATTCACCCCTCCACTTT. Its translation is CASSSTGGTNSPLHF.

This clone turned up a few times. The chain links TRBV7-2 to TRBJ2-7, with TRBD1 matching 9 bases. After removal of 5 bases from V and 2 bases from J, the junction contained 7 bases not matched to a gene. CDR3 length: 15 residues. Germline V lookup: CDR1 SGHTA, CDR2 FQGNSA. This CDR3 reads CASSPSGQGPYEQYF. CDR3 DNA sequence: TGTGCCAGCAGCCCCTCAGGACAGGGGCCCTACGAGCAGTACTTC.

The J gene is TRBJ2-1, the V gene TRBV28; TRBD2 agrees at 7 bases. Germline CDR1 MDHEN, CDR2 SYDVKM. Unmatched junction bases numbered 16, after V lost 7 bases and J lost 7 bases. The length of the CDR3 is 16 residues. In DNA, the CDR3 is TGTGCCAGCACCTCCGGAGGGAGGGGAAGTTTGAATGAGCAGTTCTTC. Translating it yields CASTSGGRGSLNEQFF.

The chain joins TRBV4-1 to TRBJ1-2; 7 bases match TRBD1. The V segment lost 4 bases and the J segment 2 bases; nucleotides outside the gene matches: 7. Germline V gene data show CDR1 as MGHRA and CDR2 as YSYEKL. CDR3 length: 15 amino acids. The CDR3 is CASSREQGQNYGYTF. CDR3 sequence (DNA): TGCGCCAGCAGCCGCGAACAGGGGCAAAACTATGGCTACACCTTC.

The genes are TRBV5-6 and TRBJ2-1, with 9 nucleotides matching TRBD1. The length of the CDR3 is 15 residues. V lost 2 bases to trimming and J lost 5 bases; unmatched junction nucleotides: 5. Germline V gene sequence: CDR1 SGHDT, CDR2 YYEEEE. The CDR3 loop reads CASSFQGQGNNEQFF. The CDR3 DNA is TGTGCCAGCAGCTTTCAAGGACAGGGGAACAATGAGCAGTTCTTC.